The source of this T cell receptor beta chain is a study of cytomegalovirus exposure and HLA in healthy donors. The CDR3 spans 13 residues. Germline CDR1 is KGHSH and CDR2 is LQKENI. Between the trimmed V and J ends, which lost 2 bases and 8 bases, there was a span of 12 bases. As to this clone: The antigen remains undetermined.

Study-level points and caveats: Exclusion applied to some V segments, including TRBV6-2 and TRBV6-3, as they were indistinguishable. From TCR beta sequences, most subjects' HLA-A and HLA-B alleles were reportedly predicted accurately. Published work reported that the classifier diagnosed cytomegalovirus status with high specificity and sensitivity.

The PCR contained 60 Vbeta and 13 Jbeta primers. Sequenced by immunoSEQ multiplex PCR; TCRdb stores in-frame clones only, minus some. The sample records about 110,000 clones, approximately 80% being singletons. These donors counted as nominally healthy when sampled, but unrecorded immune exposures were likely. This receptor was obtained from a woman between 18 and 29 years old in good health and CMV-seropositive. The source material was PBMCs. The gene calls are TRBV18 and TRBJ1-1; a weak D match, TRBD1 (5 bases). CDR3 sequence: CASSPGGGREAFF. The CDR3 DNA reads TGTGCCAGCTCACCAGGCGGGGGACGGGAAGCTTTCTTT.